Given below is one TCR beta chain in context. TCRdb's table, derived via immunoSEQ multiplex PCR, lists solely in-frame clones and lacks some. Among over 100,000 clones listed, about 86% were seen once. This record belongs to a study of T cell responses to AZD1222 COVID-19 vaccine. The CDR3 length is 17 residues. The germline V gene encodes CDR1 MNHNY and CDR2 SVGAGI (reference sequence). V was cut by 5 bases and J by 1 base, with 20 bases left in between. The TCR originated in an adult in good health. The sample here was peripheral blood, taken on day 0 of AZD1222 vaccination. V is TRBV6-6 and J is TRBJ1-1, with D possibly being TRBD1 (5 bases). The CDR3 here is CASSLLWGGSSNTEAFF. CDR3 DNA: TGTGCCAGCAGTCTATTGTGGGGGGGTTCGTCGAACACTGAAGCTTTCTTT.